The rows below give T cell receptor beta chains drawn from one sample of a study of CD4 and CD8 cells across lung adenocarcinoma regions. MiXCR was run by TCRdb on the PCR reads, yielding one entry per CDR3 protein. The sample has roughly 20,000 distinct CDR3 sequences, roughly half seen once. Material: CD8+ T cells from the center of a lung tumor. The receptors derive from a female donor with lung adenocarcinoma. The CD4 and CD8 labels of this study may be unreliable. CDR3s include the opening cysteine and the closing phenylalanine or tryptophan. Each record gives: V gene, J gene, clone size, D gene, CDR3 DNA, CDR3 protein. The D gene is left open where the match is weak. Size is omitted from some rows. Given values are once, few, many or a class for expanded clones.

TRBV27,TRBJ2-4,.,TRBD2,TGTGCCAGCAGTTTAAGAGCGGGGAGGGACTACATGCAGTACTTC,CASSLRAGRDYMQYF
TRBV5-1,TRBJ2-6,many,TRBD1,TGCGCCAGCAGCCCGGGACAGGAGGCTGGGGCCAACGTCCTGACTTTC,CASSPGQEAGANVLTF
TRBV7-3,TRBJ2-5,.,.,TGTTCCGGGGGGAACGGGGGCCGTGGCAAAGAGACCCAGTACTTC,CSGGNGGRGKETQYF
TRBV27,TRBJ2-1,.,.,TGTGCCAGCAGCTCTCCGGGCTGTGGGGGGACCGGGGAGCTGTTCTTC,CASSSPGCGGTGELFF
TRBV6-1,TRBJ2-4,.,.,TGTGCCTGCAGGCGGCACGGGGGCAGGGCCCAAAACACCCAGTACTTC,CACRRHGGRAQNTQYF
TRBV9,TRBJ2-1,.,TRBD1,TGTGCCAGCAGCGTTTTTGGGACAGGGGGTCGAGGCTCCTACAATGAGCAGTTCTTC,CASSVFGTGGRGSYNEQFF
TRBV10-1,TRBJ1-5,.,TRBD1,TGCGCCAGCAGTTCCGGGACAGGGAATCAGCCCCAGCATTTT,CASSSGTGNQPQHF
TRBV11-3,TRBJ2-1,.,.,TGTGCCAGCAGCTTGGGGGGTTACAATGAGCAGTTCTTC,CASSLGGYNEQFF
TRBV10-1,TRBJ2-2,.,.,TGCGCCAGCAGTCGCAGGACGGACACCGAGGCGCTGTTTTTT,CASSRRTDTEALFF
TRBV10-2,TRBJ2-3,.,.,TGCGCCAGCAGGGTCCGAGGCGAGGGTACCCAGTACTTT,CASRVRGEGTQYF
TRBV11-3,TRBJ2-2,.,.,TGTGCCAGCGGCTTACGGGCGGCGAACACCGGGGCGCAGTTTTTT,CASGLRAANTGAQFF
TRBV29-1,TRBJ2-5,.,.,TGCAGCGTCCTATACAGAGAGACCCAGTACTTC,CSVLYRETQYF
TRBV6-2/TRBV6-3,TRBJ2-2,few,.,TGTGCCAGCAGAACATACACCGGGGAGCTGTTTTTT,CASRTYTGELFF
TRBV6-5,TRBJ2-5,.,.,TGTGCCAGCAGTTACTCCCCCGTGAAGGCTCAAGAGACCCAGTACTTC,CASSYSPVKAQETQYF
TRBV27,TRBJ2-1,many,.,TGTGCCAGCAGTCTCCTGGGACCCCACAATGAGCAGTTCTTC,CASSLLGPHNEQFF
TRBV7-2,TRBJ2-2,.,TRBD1,TGTGCCAGCAGCTTAGCGGGGACAGGTAGAGGGGAGCTGTTTTTT,CASSLAGTGRGELFF
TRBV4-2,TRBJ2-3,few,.,TGTGCCAGCAGCCAAGAGCCAGGGACTAGCACAGATACGCAGTATTTT,CASSQEPGTSTDTQYF
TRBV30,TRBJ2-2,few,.,TGTGCCTGGGCAAGGAACACCGGGGAGCTGTTTTTT,CAWARNTGELFF
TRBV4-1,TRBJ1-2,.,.,TGCGCCAGCAGCCAAGATAGGGCTGTTAAGGGACGGAGCTACACCTTC,CASSQDRAVKGRSYTF
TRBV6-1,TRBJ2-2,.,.,TGTGCCAGCCGACAGTCGAACACCGGGGAGCTGTTTTTT,CASRQSNTGELFF
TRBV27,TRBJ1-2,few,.,TGTGCCAGCAGTTTAGACCCCTTCAACTATGGCTACACCTTC,CASSLDPFNYGYTF
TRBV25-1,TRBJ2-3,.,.,TGTGCCAGCAGTGAATATGTAGCCACCGGGACGCAGTATTTT,CASSEYVATGTQYF
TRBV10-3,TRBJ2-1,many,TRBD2,TGTGCCACGGGAGAGGGACTAGTTGAAGAACAGTTCTTC,CATGEGLVEEQFF
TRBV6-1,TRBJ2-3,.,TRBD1,TGTGCCGGCACGGGGCCTTCAGGGACAGATACGCAGTATTTC,CAGTGPSGTDTQYF